This T cell receptor beta chain came from a study of blood T cell repertoires in COVID-19. Study-wide context: The United States, Italy and Spain provided the acute and convalescent COVID-19 samples.

Profiling relied on immunoSEQ multiplex PCR, and the TCRdb table lists in-frame clones only, not all of them. The sample lists 180,000 or so clones, 75% to 90% occurring once. Symptom resolution, clearance, or two negative PCRs marked the recovered donors of Cohort 3. V lost 3 bases and J lost 4, with 9 bases in between. The length of the CDR3 is 13 residues. The receptor's source is an older woman who had recovered from COVID-19. The sample comprised PBMCs or T cells enriched from blood (not recorded which). J is TRBJ1-2 and V is TRBV12-3 or TRBV12-4; D ambiguous. The CDR3 DNA follows: TGTGCCAGCAGTTTGAGACACGGCTATGGCTACACCTTC. Translated, it gives CASSLRHGYGYTF.